This T cell receptor (beta chain) is drawn from a study of esophageal squamous cell carcinoma under preoperative chemotherapy. About the research overall: Both tumor-infiltrating lymphocytes and peripheral blood T cells were profiled. General study results and limits: Paclitaxel-nedaplatin therapy caused immediate, substantial clonotype frequency changes. Chemotherapy was followed by significantly higher TCR diversity in peripheral T cells only, not tumor-infiltrating lymphocytes.

MiXCR, run by TCRdb on the PCR reads, gives a single entry per CDR3 protein. The sample holds approximately 30,000 distinct CDR3 sequences, roughly 52% seen once. This CDR3 has 15 amino acids. V gave up 4 bases and J gave up 6 bases, with 19 bases separating them. Germline CDR1 and CDR2: SEHNR and FQNEAQ (reference sequence). This clonotype has a count of ten or more. The antigen is undetermined. Time point denoted: before preoperative PTX-NDP chemotherapy. The material was obtained from a patient given preoperative chemotherapy. This clonotype originated in a human donor with esophageal squamous cell carcinoma. The donor label of this sample is uncertain. This chain uses TRBV7-9 with TRBJ2-7, with TRBD1 as a possible D gene (5 bases). As DNA, the CDR3 is TGTGCCAGCAGCTCCGGAGCGAAGCTAAGGGGCGAGCAGTACTTC. This translates into CASSSGAKLRGEQYF.